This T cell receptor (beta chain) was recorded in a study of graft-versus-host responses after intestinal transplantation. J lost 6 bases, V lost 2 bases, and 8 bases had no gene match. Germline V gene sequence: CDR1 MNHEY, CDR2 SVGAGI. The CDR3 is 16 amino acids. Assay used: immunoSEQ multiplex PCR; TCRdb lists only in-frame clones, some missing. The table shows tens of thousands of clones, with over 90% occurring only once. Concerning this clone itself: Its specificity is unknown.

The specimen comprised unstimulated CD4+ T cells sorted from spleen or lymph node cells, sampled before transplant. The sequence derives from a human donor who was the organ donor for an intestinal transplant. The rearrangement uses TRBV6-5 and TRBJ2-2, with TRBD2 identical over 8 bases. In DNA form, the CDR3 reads TGTGCCAGCAGTTACGGTGGCGGGGGGTCCCCCGGGGAGCTGTTTTTT. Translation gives CASSYGGGGSPGELFF.